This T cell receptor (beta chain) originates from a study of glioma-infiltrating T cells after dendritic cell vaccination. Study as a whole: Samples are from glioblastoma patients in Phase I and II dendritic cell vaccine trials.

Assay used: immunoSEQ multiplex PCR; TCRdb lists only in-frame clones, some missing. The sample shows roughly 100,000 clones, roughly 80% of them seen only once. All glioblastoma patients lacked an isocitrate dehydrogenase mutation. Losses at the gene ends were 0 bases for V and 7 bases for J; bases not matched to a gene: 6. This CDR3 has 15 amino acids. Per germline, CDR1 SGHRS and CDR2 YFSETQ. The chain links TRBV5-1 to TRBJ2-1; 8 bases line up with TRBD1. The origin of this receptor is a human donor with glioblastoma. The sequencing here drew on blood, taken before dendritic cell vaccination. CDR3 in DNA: TGCGCCAGCAGCTTGGTGGCAGGGGGCCGGAATGAGCAGTTCTTC. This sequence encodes CASSLVAGGRNEQFF.